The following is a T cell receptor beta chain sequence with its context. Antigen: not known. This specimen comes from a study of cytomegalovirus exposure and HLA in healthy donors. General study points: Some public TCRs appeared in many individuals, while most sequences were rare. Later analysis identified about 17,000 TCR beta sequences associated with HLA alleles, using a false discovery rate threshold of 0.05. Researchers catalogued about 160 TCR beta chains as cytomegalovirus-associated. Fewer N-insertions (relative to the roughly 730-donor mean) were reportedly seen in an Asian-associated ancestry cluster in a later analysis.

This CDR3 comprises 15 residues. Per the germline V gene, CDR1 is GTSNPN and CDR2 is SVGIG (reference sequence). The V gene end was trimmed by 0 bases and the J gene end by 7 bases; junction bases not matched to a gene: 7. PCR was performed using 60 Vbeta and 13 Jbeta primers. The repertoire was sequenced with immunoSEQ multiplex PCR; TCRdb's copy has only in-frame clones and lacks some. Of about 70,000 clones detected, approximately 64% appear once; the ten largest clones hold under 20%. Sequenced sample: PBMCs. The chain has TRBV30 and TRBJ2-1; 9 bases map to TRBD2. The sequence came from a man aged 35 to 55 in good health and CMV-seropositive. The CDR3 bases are TGTGCCTGGAGTGTATTCGGGACTAGCCCGAATGAGCAGTTCTTC. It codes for CAWSVFGTSPNEQFF.